This is a list of T cell receptor beta chains from one sample in a study of vaccination effects on CD4 cells after COVID-19. Their recognized antigens are unknown. The data were produced by immunoSEQ multiplex PCR, yet TCRdb's version contains in-frame clones alone and is incomplete. Seen here are about 41,000 clones, roughly 82% observed once, and the top ten hold 2.5% to 3.5%. Sample: CD4+ T cells from PBMCs cultured with HCoV-NL63 spike peptides, taken before COVID-19 vaccination. The receptors derive from a human donor who received a COVID-19 vaccine. The CDR3 runs from the conserved cysteine through the conserved F or W. The D gene is left open where the match is weak. The size field is filled for only some rows; it gives once, few, many or a size class.

size,V,length,J,D,CDR3,DNA
-,TRBV30,13,TRBJ1-6,-,CAWTRQHNSPLHF,TGTGCCTGGACTAGACAGCATAATTCACCCCTCCACTTT
-,TRBV5-4,13,TRBJ2-5,-,CASSPGPQETQYF,TGTGCCAGCAGCCCGGGACCCCAAGAGACCCAGTACTTC
-,TRBV5-1,15,TRBJ2-2,-,CASSRGMTNTGELFF,TGCGCCAGCAGTCGGGGAATGACGAACACCGGGGAGCTGTTTTTT
-,TRBV9,17,TRBJ2-3,-,CASSVRPTPDGTDTQYF,TGTGCCAGCAGCGTAAGACCAACCCCTGATGGCACAGATACGCAGTATTTT
-,TRBV6-5,15,TRBJ1-2,TRBD1,CASSPGTGGGYGYTF,TGTGCCAGCAGTCCCGGGACAGGGGGAGGATATGGCTACACCTTC
few,TRBV18,15,TRBJ2-3,-,CASSPSFSSTDTQYF,TGTGCCAGCTCACCATCTTTTTCGAGCACAGATACGCAGTATTTT
few,TRBV2,14,TRBJ2-2,-,CASRTDRNTGELFF,TGTGCCAGCAGAACGGATAGGAACACCGGGGAGCTGTTTTTT
once,TRBV18,15,TRBJ2-3,TRBD1,CASSPGQMSTDTQYF,TGTGCCAGCTCACCGGGACAGATGAGCACAGATACGCAGTATTTT
few,TRBV28,14,TRBJ2-3,TRBD2,CATRERGYTDTQYF,TGTGCCACCCGGGAGCGGGGGTACACAGATACGCAGTATTTT
few,TRBV19,14,TRBJ1-5,-,CASSIDRGNQPQHF,TGTGCCAGTAGTATAGACAGGGGCAATCAGCCCCAGCATTTT
large,TRBV4-3,15,TRBJ1-2,TRBD1,CASSHPGQGAGGYTF,TGCGCCAGCAGCCATCCGGGGCAGGGGGCGGGTGGCTACACCTTC
-,TRBV19,14,TRBJ2-2,-,CASSIGLNTGELFF,TGTGCCAGTAGTATAGGACTGAACACCGGGGAGCTGTTTTTT
-,TRBV9,18,TRBJ2-1,-,CASSVDPTGQASYNEQFF,TGTGCCAGCAGCGTAGATCCGACGGGCCAGGCGTCCTACAATGAGCAGTTCTTC
few,TRBV4-2,15,TRBJ2-5,TRBD1,CASSPGTGERETQYF,TGTGCCAGCAGCCCAGGGACAGGGGAGAGGGAGACCCAGTACTTC
few,TRBV18,18,TRBJ1-6,-,CASSPYRQLQTYNSPLHF,TGTGCCAGCTCACCTTACAGGCAGCTCCAAACCTATAATTCACCCCTCCACTTT
-,TRBV20-1,11,TRBJ1-1,-,CSASLVSEAFF,TGCAGTGCTAGCTTGGTCTCCGAAGCTTTCTTT
-,TRBV30,14,TRBJ2-2,-,CAWNKGENTGELFF,TGTGCCTGGAATAAGGGAGAGAACACCGGGGAGCTGTTTTTT
-,TRBV18,17,TRBJ1-2,-,CASSPAPGTHGDHGYTF,TGTGCCAGCTCACCTGCGCCCGGGACCCACGGGGACCATGGCTACACCTTC
once,TRBV9,14,TRBJ1-2,-,CASSVAQDSYGYTF,TGTGCCAGCAGCGTAGCTCAGGACAGCTATGGCTACACCTTC
few,TRBV7-9,12,TRBJ1-2,TRBD1,CASSPTGDGYTF,TGTGCCAGCAGCCCGACAGGGGACGGCTACACCTTC
once,TRBV4-3,14,TRBJ1-4,-,CASSPTATNEKLFF,TGCGCCAGCAGCCCGACAGCAACTAATGAAAAACTGTTTTTT
-,TRBV4-3,14,TRBJ1-4,-,CASSQDPGAEKLFF,TGCGCCAGCAGCCAAGATCCGGGGGCAGAAAAACTGTTTTTT
-,TRBV4-2,16,TRBJ2-1,TRBD2,CASRTSGGHSYNEQFF,TGTGCCAGCAGGACTAGCGGGGGGCACTCCTACAATGAGCAGTTCTTC
-,TRBV4-3,17,TRBJ1-2,-,CASSQDRGSGWGYGYTF,TGCGCCAGCAGCCAAGATAGAGGTTCGGGGTGGGGCTATGGCTACACCTTC
-,TRBV9,18,TRBJ2-6,-,CASSARGPRTGGANVLTF,TGTGCCAGCAGCGCAAGGGGACCCCGGACGGGGGGGGCCAACGTCCTGACTTTC
-,TRBV18,14,TRBJ2-3,-,CASSPPYSTDTQYF,TGTGCCAGCTCACCACCTTATAGCACAGATACGCAGTATTTT
few,TRBV18,15,TRBJ2-5,TRBD1,CASSPRTGVSETQYF,TGTGCCAGCTCACCCAGGACAGGGGTGTCGGAGACCCAGTACTTC
-,TRBV30,19,TRBJ1-6,TRBD1,CAWSDEGTARSSYNSPLHF,TGTGCCTGGAGCGACGAGGGGACAGCTCGGAGCTCCTATAATTCACCCCTCCACTTT
few,TRBV18,12,TRBJ1-5,-,CASSSGDQPQHF,TGTGCCAGCTCGTCAGGGGATCAGCCCCAGCATTTT
once,TRBV29-1,14,TRBJ2-5,TRBD2,CSVVSLAGGETQYF,TGCAGCGTTGTGTCGCTAGCGGGGGGAGAGACCCAGTACTTC
few,TRBV5-5,12,TRBJ1-4,-,CASSFMVEKLFF,TGTGCCAGCAGCTTCATGGTGGAAAAACTGTTTTTT
-,TRBV29-1,14,TRBJ2-6,TRBD1,CSVHRGTGANVLTF,TGCAGCGTACACAGGGGAACTGGGGCCAACGTCCTGACTTTC
-,TRBV18,14,TRBJ2-5,-,CASSPLQDKETQYF,TGTGCCAGCTCACCGTTACAGGATAAGGAGACCCAGTACTTC
few,TRBV19,15,TRBJ2-3,-,CASSLVRGGTDTQYF,TGTGCCAGTAGTCTTGTAAGGGGGGGCACAGATACGCAGTATTTT
-,TRBV18,14,TRBJ1-5,-,CASSLTVSNQPQHF,TGTGCCAGCTCACTGACAGTTAGCAATCAGCCCCAGCATTTT
-,TRBV18,13,TRBJ2-1,-,CASSPSRDNEQFF,TGTGCCAGCTCCCCTAGCAGGGATAATGAGCAGTTCTTC
-,TRBV3-1/TRBV3-2,17,TRBJ2-5,TRBD2,CASSQDQQAGGRKTQYF,TGTGCCAGCAGCCAAGATCAGCAAGCGGGGGGGCGGAAGACCCAGTACTTC
-,TRBV30,13,TRBJ1-1,-,CAWSPDGNTEAFF,TGTGCCTGGAGTCCGGACGGGAACACTGAAGCTTTCTTT
-,TRBV5-1,13,TRBJ1-1,-,CASSHQEDTEAFF,TGCGCCAGCAGCCATCAAGAGGACACTGAAGCTTTCTTT
-,TRBV18,12,TRBJ2-1,-,CASSLGPNEQFF,TGTGCCAGCTCACTGGGCCCCAATGAGCAGTTCTTC
-,TRBV5-1,14,TRBJ1-4,-,CASSLGGANEKLFF,TGCGCCAGCAGCTTGGGGGGCGCAAATGAAAAACTGTTTTTT
-,TRBV9,18,TRBJ2-2,TRBD1,CASSPGTGNAANTGELFF,TGTGCCAGCAGCCCCGGGACAGGGAACGCGGCGAACACCGGGGAGCTGTTTTTT
-,TRBV10-1,16,TRBJ2-1,-,CASSEGRGATYNEQFF,TGCGCCAGCAGTGAGGGTCGGGGGGCCACCTACAATGAGCAGTTCTTC
-,TRBV12-5,13,TRBJ2-3,-,CASGIPPGETQYF,TGTGCTAGTGGGATTCCTCCGGGGGAAACGCAGTATTTT
once,TRBV5-1,14,TRBJ1-1,-,CASSLARGDTEAFF,TGCGCCAGCAGCTTGGCGAGGGGCGACACTGAAGCTTTCTTT
few,TRBV3-1/TRBV3-2,12,TRBJ1-5,-,CASSQGGQPQHF,TGTGCCAGCAGCCAAGGGGGACAGCCCCAGCATTTT
once,TRBV6-5,15,TRBJ1-5,-,CASSYSNSPGRPQHF,TGTGCCAGCAGTTACTCGAACAGTCCCGGTCGGCCCCAGCATTTT
-,TRBV11-2,14,TRBJ1-1,-,CASNQDRRATEAFF,TGTGCCAGCAACCAAGACAGGAGGGCCACTGAAGCTTTCTTT
-,TRBV5-6,14,TRBJ1-4,-,CASSPLRGDEKLFF,TGTGCCAGCAGCCCACTCAGGGGCGATGAAAAACTGTTTTTT
-,TRBV6-5,13,TRBJ2-3,-,CASRKGYGNTQYF,TGTGCCAGCAGAAAGGGATATGGAAATACGCAGTATTTT
-,TRBV6-2/TRBV6-3,14,TRBJ2-2,-,CASSYSDATGELFF,TGTGCCAGCAGTTACTCGGACGCCACCGGGGAGCTGTTTTTT
-,TRBV5-1,17,TRBJ2-1,TRBD1,CASSFTRQGSFPDEQFF,TGCGCCAGCAGCTTCACCCGACAGGGATCCTTCCCCGATGAGCAGTTCTTC
-,TRBV18,13,TRBJ1-4,-,CASSPGTNEKLFF,TGTGCCAGCTCACCAGGAACTAATGAAAAACTGTTTTTT